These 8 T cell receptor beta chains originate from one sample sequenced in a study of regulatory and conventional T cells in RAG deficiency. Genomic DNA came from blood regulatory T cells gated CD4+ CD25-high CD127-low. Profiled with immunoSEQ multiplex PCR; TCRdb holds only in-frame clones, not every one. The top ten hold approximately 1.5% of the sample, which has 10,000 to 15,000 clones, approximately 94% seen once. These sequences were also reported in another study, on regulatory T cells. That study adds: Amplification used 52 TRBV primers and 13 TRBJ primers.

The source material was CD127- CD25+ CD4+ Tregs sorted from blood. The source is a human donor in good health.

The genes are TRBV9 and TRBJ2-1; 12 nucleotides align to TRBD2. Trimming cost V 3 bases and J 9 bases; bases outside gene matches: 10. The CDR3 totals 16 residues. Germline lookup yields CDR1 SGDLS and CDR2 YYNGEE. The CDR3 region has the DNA TGTGCCAGCAGCGCCATCCTAGCGGGGGGGCCGGGTGAGCAGTTCTTC. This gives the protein CASSAILAGGPGEQFF.

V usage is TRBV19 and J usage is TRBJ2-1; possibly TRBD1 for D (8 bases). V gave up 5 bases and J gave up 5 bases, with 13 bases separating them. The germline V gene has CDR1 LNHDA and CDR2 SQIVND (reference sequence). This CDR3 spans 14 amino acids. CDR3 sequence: CASSVQGGDNEQFF. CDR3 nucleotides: TGTGCCAGTAGTGTACAGGGGGGGGACAATGAGCAGTTCTTC.

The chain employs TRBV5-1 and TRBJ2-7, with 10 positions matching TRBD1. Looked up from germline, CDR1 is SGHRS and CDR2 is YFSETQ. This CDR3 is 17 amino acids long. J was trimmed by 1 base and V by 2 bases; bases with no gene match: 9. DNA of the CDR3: TGCGCCAGCAGCTTCTCCGGGACAGGGGACTCATCCTACGAGCAGTACTTC. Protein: CASSFSGTGDSSYEQYF.

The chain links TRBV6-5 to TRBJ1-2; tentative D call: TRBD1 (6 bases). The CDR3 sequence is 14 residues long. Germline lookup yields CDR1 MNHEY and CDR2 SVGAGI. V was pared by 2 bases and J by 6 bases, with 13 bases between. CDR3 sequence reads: CASSYVRGANGYTF. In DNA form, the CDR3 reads TGTGCCAGCAGTTACGTCAGGGGAGCGAATGGCTACACCTTC.

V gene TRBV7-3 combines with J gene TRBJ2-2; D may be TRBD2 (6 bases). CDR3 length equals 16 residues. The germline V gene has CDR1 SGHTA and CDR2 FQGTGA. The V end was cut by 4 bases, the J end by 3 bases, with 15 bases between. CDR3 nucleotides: TGTGCCAGCAGCTCTCGGGCCGGGGGTTACACCGGGGAGCTGTTTTTT. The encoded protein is CASSSRAGGYTGELFF.

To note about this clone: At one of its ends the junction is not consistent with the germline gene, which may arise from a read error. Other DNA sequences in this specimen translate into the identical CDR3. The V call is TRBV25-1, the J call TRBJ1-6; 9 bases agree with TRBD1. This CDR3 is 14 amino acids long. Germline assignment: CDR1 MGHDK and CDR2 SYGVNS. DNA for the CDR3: TGTGCCAGCAGACAGGGGGCGTATAATTCCCCCCTCCACTTT. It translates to CASRQGAYNSPLHF.

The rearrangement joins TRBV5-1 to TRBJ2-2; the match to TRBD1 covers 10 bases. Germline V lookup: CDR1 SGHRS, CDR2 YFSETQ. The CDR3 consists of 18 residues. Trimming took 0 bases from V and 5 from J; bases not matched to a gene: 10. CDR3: CASSLAWTGGVRTGELFF. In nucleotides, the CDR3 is TGCGCCAGCAGCTTGGCTTGGACAGGGGGGGTAAGGACCGGGGAGCTGTTTTTT.

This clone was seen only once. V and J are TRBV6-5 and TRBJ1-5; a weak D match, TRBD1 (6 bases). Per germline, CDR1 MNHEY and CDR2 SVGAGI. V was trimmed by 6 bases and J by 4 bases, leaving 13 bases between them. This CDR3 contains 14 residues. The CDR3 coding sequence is TGTGCCAGCAGCCAACAGGGTTGGAATCAGCCCCAGCATTTT. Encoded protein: CASSQQGWNQPQHF.